The next 28 T cell receptor beta chains were all read from a single sample in a study of blood T cell repertoires in COVID-19 (dated by TCRdb to between 2020 and 2021). The library was built by means of the immunoSEQ multiplex PCR assay. The immuneACCESS repertoire file appears here via TCRdb, limited to in-frame rearrangements. These files lack a portion of the clones; in checked studies, under half of the deficit traces to unresolved V genes, and the cause of the others is not known. The sample includes about 60,000 clones, with over 75% observed a single time. Roughly 3.9% of the sample rests with the top ten. The specimen sequenced was peripheral blood. These receptors were obtained from a man aged 45-65 years with active COVID-19.

The chain has TRBV10-3 and TRBJ2-3; no reliable D call. This CDR3 is 12 amino acids long. With 3 bases removed from V and 2 bases from J, the gap between germline ends came to 3 bases. In germline, CDR1 is ENHRY, CDR2 SYGVKD. CDR3 in DNA: TGTGCCATCAGTGATTACACAGATACGCAGTATTTT. Residues: CAISDYTDTQYF.

The V gene is TRBV5-1, the J gene TRBJ2-3, with D possibly matching TRBD2 (5 bases). V gave up 4 bases and J gave up 2 bases, with 20 bases separating them. CDR1 and CDR2 from the germline V gene are SGHRS and YFSETQ. The CDR3 runs to 17 residues. The CDR3 region has the DNA TGCGCCAGCAGCCCGGACCGAGGGCGGCACCTCACAGATACGCAGTATTTT. Translating it yields CASSPDRGRHLTDTQYF.

The chain joins TRBV7-2 to TRBJ1-1; 7 positions match TRBD1. The CDR3 loop spans 15 amino acids. Germline V gene sequence: CDR1 SGHTA, CDR2 FQGNSA. V shed 6 bases and J 5 bases; nucleotides not matched to a gene: 12. This CDR3 is CASSPTTGMGTEAFF. The CDR3 nucleotides read TGTGCCAGCAGTCCTACGACAGGGATGGGGACTGAAGCTTTCTTT.

This chain links TRBV3-1 (or the pseudogene TRBV3-2) with TRBJ1-5; the D is unclear. Trimming took off 4 bases at V and 3 bases at J, with 13 bases between the two ends. The CDR3 has 15 amino acids. Germline V lookup: CDR1 LGHDT, CDR2 YNNKEL (reference sequence). The CDR3 coding sequence is TGTGCCAGCAGCCCGGTCGCGGGTTTCAATCAGCCCCAGCATTTT. This translates into CASSPVAGFNQPQHF.

This chain connects TRBV19 to TRBJ1-4, with a tentative D call TRBD1 (5 bases). V shed 5 bases and J shed 0 bases, with 13 bases lying between them. CDR3 length: 16 amino acids. CDR1 and CDR2 from the germline V gene are LNHDA and SQIVND (reference sequence). The CDR3 region is CASSPRDGATNEKLFF. As DNA, the CDR3 is TGTGCCAGTAGTCCGCGGGACGGAGCAACTAATGAAAAACTGTTTTTT.

The chain links TRBV10-3 to TRBJ2-2; 7 bases fit TRBD1. Germline CDR1 is ENHRY and CDR2 is SYGVKD. The CDR3 consists of 14 residues. The junction had 7 bases not matched to a gene; V was cut back by 5 bases and J by 7 bases. CDR3 nucleotide sequence: TGTGCCATCAGTTCAGCACAGGGGAACGGGGAGCTGTTTTTT. This translates into CAISSAQGNGELFF.

This clone was found a few times. The V call is TRBV19, the J call TRBJ1-6; TRBD1 might be the D (5 bases). V was cut by 3 bases and J by 6 bases, with 18 bases left in between. Germline CDR1 is LNHDA and CDR2 is SQIVND (reference sequence). The CDR3 runs 17 residues. The CDR3 loop is CASSIPAYRKPNSPLHF. CDR3 DNA sequence: TGTGCCAGTAGTATTCCCGCCTACAGGAAACCTAATTCACCCCTCCACTTT.

The chain has TRBV5-4 and TRBJ2-7, with 11 nucleotides matching TRBD1. Germline CDR1 SGHNT, CDR2 YYREEE (reference sequence). CDR3 length: 16 amino acids. Unmatched junction bases numbered 9, after V lost 4 bases and J lost 3 bases. CDR3 bases: TGTGCCAGCAGCCCGGACAGGGGGCGGTACGACTACGAGCAGTACTTC. It is translated as CASSPDRGRYDYEQYF.

The chain employs TRBV5-1 and TRBJ1-6, with a tentative D call TRBD1 (5 bases). Looked up from germline, CDR1 is SGHRS and CDR2 is YFSETQ. V dropped 0 bases and J dropped 12 bases, with 13 bases sitting between them. The CDR3 totals 14 residues. The CDR3 region is CASSLGQGIGPLHF. For the CDR3, the DNA is TGCGCCAGCAGCTTGGGCCAGGGAATTGGACCCCTCCACTTT.

This clone showed up just a few times. The chain is built from TRBV6-4 and TRBJ2-1; D may be TRBD2 (5 bases). The CDR3 contains 13 residues. The V gene's germline CDR1 is MRHNA and CDR2 SNTAGT. Trimming pared 5 bases from V and 7 bases from J, leaving 12 bases between. CDR3 DNA: TGTGCCAGCAGTAGGTTAGCGTTTAATGAGCAGTTCTTC. Translating it yields CASSRLAFNEQFF.

The genes are TRBV6-5 and TRBJ1-1, with D possibly being TRBD1 (6 bases). The CDR3 sequence is 14 residues long. Germline lookup yields CDR1 MNHEY and CDR2 SVGAGI. The germline V and J ends were trimmed by 2 bases and 1 base, with 8 bases remaining between them. CDR3 residues: CASSYDRKNTEAFF. CDR3 sequence (DNA): TGTGCCAGCAGTTACGACAGGAAGAACACTGAAGCTTTCTTT.

The chain joins TRBV10-1 to TRBJ2-3; 9 nucleotides match TRBD2. There are 16 residues in the CDR3. Looked up from germline, CDR1 is WNHNN and CDR2 is SYGVQD (reference sequence). The J segment lost 3 bases and the V segment lost 2 bases, leaving 6 bases of the junction unmatched. Written as DNA, the CDR3 is TGCGCCAGCAGTGAGCAAGGTAGCGGGGGTACAGATACGCAGTATTTT. Translating it yields CASSEQGSGGTDTQYF.

The chain carries TRBV27 and TRBJ1-6; 7 positions match TRBD1. V lost 3 bases, J lost 10 bases, and 6 bases stayed unmatched. Germline loops: CDR1 MNHEY, CDR2 SMNVEV (reference sequence). This CDR3 region has 14 residues. This CDR3 is CASSFDREWSPLHF. CDR3 nucleotide sequence: TGTGCCAGCAGTTTCGACAGGGAATGGTCACCCCTCCACTTT.

The rearrangement uses TRBV24-1 and TRBJ1-2; no clear D gene. Germline V gene sequence: CDR1 KGHDR, CDR2 SFDVKD. The CDR3 is 12 residues long. Trimming took off 5 bases at V and 2 bases at J, with 5 bases between the two ends. The CDR3 nucleotides are TGTGCCACCAGTGCGGGGAACTATGGCTACACCTTC. It codes for CATSAGNYGYTF.

The chain recombines TRBV6-5 with TRBJ1-2, with D perhaps matching TRBD1 (5 bases). Germline CDR1 reads MNHEY; CDR2 reads SVGAGI. Trimming cost V 0 bases and J 8 bases, with 13 bases left between them. The CDR3 contains 14 residues. The CDR3 loop reads CASSYSSGGRGYTF. The CDR3 DNA follows: TGTGCCAGCAGTTACTCGAGCGGGGGTCGGGGCTACACCTTC.

By share, this clone counts as medium-sized (0.01 to 0.1%). This chain joins TRBV2 and TRBJ2-7; the match to TRBD2 covers 10 bases. The CDR3 loop spans 12 amino acids. CDR1 is SNHLY, CDR2 FYNNEI, per germline. J lost 6 bases, V lost 6 bases, and 2 bases had no gene match. The CDR3 loop is CASRLAGAEQYF. CDR3 coding DNA: TGTGCCAGCAGGCTAGCGGGGGCCGAGCAGTACTTC.

The V and J genes are TRBV27 and TRBJ2-7; TRBD2 is a possible D gene (6 bases). V lost 4 bases and J 12 bases, leaving 16 bases between the germline ends. The CDR3 extends over 12 amino acids. CDR1 and CDR2 from the germline V gene are MNHEY and SMNVEV (reference sequence). DNA for the CDR3: TGTGCCAGCAGTTCCCCCGGGAGTAGGCCGTACTTC. Its protein product is CASSSPGSRPYF.

The CDR3 reads CASSSGTLSGANVLTF. In DNA form, the CDR3 reads TGTGCCAGCAGCTCCGGGACACTCTCTGGGGCCAACGTCCTGACTTTC. The V gene is TRBV11-3, the J gene TRBJ2-6; tentative D call: TRBD1 (6 bases). Germline V lookup: CDR1 SGHNT, CDR2 YENEEA. The germline V and J ends were trimmed by 4 bases and 0 bases, with 10 bases remaining between them. This CDR3 is built from 16 residues.

The chain uses TRBV15 and TRBJ2-3, with 8 bases fitting TRBD1. The V gene end was trimmed by 6 bases and the J gene end by 3 bases; junction bases not matched to a gene: 8. Germline assignment: CDR1 LNHNV and CDR2 YYDKDF (reference sequence). The CDR3 consists of 15 residues. The CDR3 DNA follows: TGTGCCACCAGAAGTGGACAGGGACGTACAGATACGCAGTATTTT. Translating it yields CATRSGQGRTDTQYF.

The DNA for the CDR3 is TGTGCCAGCAGCCAAGATCCAGGGTCCTTGGGGACCCAGTACTTC. Protein product: CASSQDPGSLGTQYF. The chain carries TRBV14 and TRBJ2-5; D might be TRBD1 (5 bases). Looked up from germline, CDR1 is SGHDN and CDR2 is FVKESK. Trimming removed 0 bases at V and 7 bases at J, with 15 bases between. This CDR3 is built from 15 residues.

V gene TRBV6-5 combines with J gene TRBJ1-1; D not resolved. The ends were cut back, 10 bases at V and 4 bases at J, with 16 bases in the middle. Germline V gives CDR1 MNHEY, CDR2 SVGAGI. The CDR3 loop spans 13 amino acids. The CDR3 bases are TGTGCCACCGCCCCCCCACAGTCCACTGAAGCTTTCTTT. This sequence encodes CATAPPQSTEAFF.

The V call is TRBV18, the J call TRBJ2-2; 8 positions match TRBD1. The CDR3 has 16 residues. Trimming at V came to 6 bases and at J to 4 bases, leaving 10 bases not matched to a gene. The germline V gene encodes CDR1 KGHSH and CDR2 LQKENI. The CDR3 sequence: CASSIGQGMSTGELFF. For the CDR3, the DNA is TGTGCCAGCTCGATAGGACAGGGAATGAGCACCGGGGAGCTGTTTTTT.

The chain uses TRBV6-2 or TRBV6-3 and TRBJ1-1; D may be TRBD1 (5 bases). The V gene lost 7 bases and the J gene lost 1 base, with 10 bases spanning the gap. Germline CDR1 MNHEY, CDR2 SVGEGT. This CDR3 contains 13 residues. CDR3 DNA sequence: TGTGCCAGCACCCCTAGGGGGAACACTGAAGCTTTCTTT. It yields the protein CASTPRGNTEAFF.

The chain recombines TRBV5-4 with TRBJ2-5, with 10 bases that match TRBD2. V shed 1 base and J 5 bases; nucleotides not matched to a gene: 14. Germline V gene data show CDR1 as SGHNT and CDR2 as YYREEE (reference sequence). This CDR3 has 18 amino acids. The CDR3 loop reads CASSLWGIAGGRGETQYF. CDR3 DNA: TGTGCCAGCAGCTTGTGGGGAATAGCGGGGGGTAGAGGGGAGACCCAGTACTTC. The entire variable domain, with the rest obtained from reference TRBV5-4 and TRBJ2-5, is as follows: ETGVTQSPTHLIKTRGQQVTLRCSSQSGHNTVSWYQQALGQGPQFIFQYYREEENGRGNFPPRFSGLQFPNYSSELNVNALELDDSALYLCASSLWGIAGGRGETQYFGPGTRLLVL.

A remark on this clone: One end of the junction does not line up with germline, which may come from a read error. The chain has TRBV6-2 or TRBV6-3 and TRBJ2-4; a possible D gene is TRBD1 (6 bases). Germline loops: CDR1 MNHEY, CDR2 SVGEGT. CDR3 length equals 12 residues. The CDR3 loop reads CASSHAGTPFDF. The DNA for the CDR3 is TGTGCCAGCAGTCACGCCGGGACACCCTTCGACTTC.

V usage is TRBV11-2 and J usage is TRBJ2-5, with TRBD1 matching over 9 bases. Losses at the gene ends were 3 bases for V and 7 bases for J; bases not matched to a gene: 12. CDR3 size: 16 residues. Germline lookup yields CDR1 SGHAT and CDR2 FQNNGV. The CDR3 DNA is TGTGCCAGCAGCTTTCAGGACAGGGGATCGGGGGGGACCCAGTACTTC. Translation gives CASSFQDRGSGGTQYF.

The CDR3 here is CASSVAGSGTGELFF. The DNA for the CDR3 is TGTGCCAGCAGCGTCGCGGGTAGCGGCACCGGGGAGCTGTTTTTT. The V and J genes are TRBV9 and TRBJ2-2; tentatively, D is TRBD2 (6 bases). Trimming left V 2 bases short and J 4 bases short, with 12 bases between. Per germline, CDR1 SGDLS and CDR2 YYNGEE. The CDR3 extends over 15 amino acids. The full variable domain, completed using reference TRBV9 and TRBJ2-2, is DSGVTQTPKHLITATGQRVTLRCSPRSGDLSVYWYQQSLDQGLQFLIQYYNGEERAKGNILERFSAQQFPDLHSELNLSSLELGDSALYFCASSVAGSGTGELFFGEGSRLTVL.

The V call is TRBV5-1, the J call TRBJ1-1; D uncertain. V was pared by 0 bases and J by 4 bases, with 7 bases between. The CDR3 is made up of 13 amino acids. Per germline, CDR1 SGHRS and CDR2 YFSETQ. CDR3 sequence reads: CASSLAGSTEAFF. The CDR3 DNA reads as TGCGCCAGCAGCTTGGCAGGTTCCACTGAAGCTTTCTTT.